These 16 T cell receptor beta chains were sequenced from one sample in a study of cytomegalovirus exposure and HLA in healthy donors. PCR used 60 Vbeta primers and 13 Jbeta primers. Libraries were prepared by immunoSEQ multiplex PCR; TCRdb keeps only in-frame clonotypes and omits some of them. The sample includes approximately 170,000 clones, around 81% of them seen just once. Sequenced input: PBMCs. These receptors originate from a woman aged 25 to 39 in good health and CMV-seropositive.

The chain recombines TRBV6-6 with TRBJ1-2; tentative D call: TRBD1 (5 bases). The CDR3 length is 15 residues. V was pared by 6 bases and J by 6 bases, with 20 bases between. The germline CDR1 and CDR2 sequences are MNHNY and SVGAGI (reference sequence). Written as DNA, the CDR3 is TGTGCCAGCAGCTCTCCGGGGGGAGGGAGGAATGGCTACACCTTC. It yields the protein CASSSPGGGRNGYTF.

The V call is TRBV4-1, the J call TRBJ2-5, with D perhaps TRBD2 (5 bases). V was shortened by 3 bases and J by 9 bases, with 8 bases between the two germline ends. The CDR3 is 11 residues long. CDR1 MGHRA and CDR2 YSYEKL come from the germline V gene. CDR3 coding DNA: TGCGCCAGCAGCCACGCCGGGGCCCAGTACTTC. It specifies CASSHAGAQYF.

The chain carries TRBV9 and TRBJ2-1; 9 nucleotides match TRBD2. This CDR3 spans 15 amino acids. Germline CDR1 is SGDLS and CDR2 is YYNGEE. The V gene end was trimmed by 3 bases and the J gene end by 6 bases; junction bases not matched to a gene: 7. The CDR3 here is CASSGKGGRVNEQFF. Here the CDR3 DNA reads TGTGCCAGCAGCGGAAAGGGCGGGAGGGTCAATGAGCAGTTCTTC.

CDR3 in amino acids: CASTALGARSTGELFF. In DNA form, the CDR3 reads TGTGCCAGCACTGCCCTGGGGGCGCGAAGCACCGGGGAGCTGTTTTTT. The J gene is TRBJ2-2, the V gene TRBV2; maybe TRBD1 (6 bases). Trimming took 7 bases from V and 4 from J, leaving 19 bases between them. CDR3 length equals 16 residues. Germline CDR1 SNHLY, CDR2 FYNNEI. The full variable domain, in which reference TRBV2 and TRBJ2-2 provide the parts outside the CDR3, is EPEVTQTPSHQVTQMGQEVILRCVPISNHLYFYWYRQILGQKVEFLVSFYNNEISEKSEIFDDQFSVERPDGSNFTLKIRSTKLEDSAMYFCASTALGARSTGELFFGEGSRLTVL.

This clone was observed a handful of times. The chain carries TRBV7-9 and TRBJ1-5; no firm D call. CDR1 SEHNR and CDR2 FQNEAQ come from the germline V gene (reference sequence). Deletions cut 1 base from V and 6 bases from J, with 7 bases between. The CDR3 consists of 13 residues. The CDR3 region is CASSLGDIQPQHF. The CDR3 DNA sequence: TGTGCCAGCAGCTTAGGAGACATTCAGCCCCAGCATTTT.

This rearrangement joins TRBV27 to TRBJ2-5; TRBD2 matches at 7 bases. Germline loops: CDR1 MNHEY, CDR2 SMNVEV (reference sequence). The CDR3 totals 19 residues. The V and J ends lost 1 base and 0 bases, in that order; junction bases with no gene match: 14. CDR3 region: CASSLWTRFTPAYQETQYF. The CDR3 DNA reads as TGTGCCAGCAGTTTATGGACTAGATTCACGCCGGCCTACCAAGAGACCCAGTACTTC.

This clone showed up just once. The chain has TRBV6-1 and TRBJ1-3; perhaps TRBD1 as D (6 bases). In germline, CDR1 is MNHNS, CDR2 SASEGT. The CDR3 loop spans 15 amino acids. The V and J ends lost 4 bases and 0 bases respectively, with 10 bases between them. The DNA of the CDR3 is TGTGCCAGCAGTGGGACAGTAATCTCTGGAAACACCATATATTTT. Amino acids: CASSGTVISGNTIYF.

This clone occurred once. The chain links TRBV5-1 to TRBJ1-4; 7 bases match TRBD1. V trimming: 4 bases; J trimming: 3 bases; junction bases outside the gene matches: 3. The CDR3 is 14 amino acids. Looked up from germline, CDR1 is SGHRS and CDR2 is YFSETQ. The CDR3 reads CASSAGQPNEKLFF. The CDR3, as DNA: TGCGCCAGCAGCGCGGGACAGCCTAATGAAAAACTGTTTTTT. Using reference TRBV5-1 and TRBJ1-4 for the parts outside the CDR3, the full variable domain is KAGVTQTPRYLIKTRGQQVTLSCSPISGHRSVSWYQQTPGQGLQFLFEYFSETQRNKGNFPGRFSGRQFSNSRSEMNVSTLELGDSALYLCASSAGQPNEKLFFGSGTQLSVL.

This clone occurred a few times. This chain joins TRBV5-1 and TRBJ1-1; TRBD1 matches at 7 bases. The CDR3 length is 14 residues. Germline CDR1 and CDR2: SGHRS and YFSETQ. V trimming: 2 bases; J trimming: 3 bases; junction bases outside the gene matches: 4. CDR3 amino acids: CASSFNTGDTEAFF. CDR3 coding DNA: TGCGCCAGCAGCTTTAATACAGGGGACACTGAAGCTTTCTTT.

This chain connects TRBV6-5 to TRBJ2-7; the match to TRBD2 covers 12 bases. The CDR3 runs 15 residues. The germline V gene has CDR1 MNHEY and CDR2 SVGAGI. Trimming removed 6 bases from V and 2 bases from J; junction bases left unmatched: 5. CDR3 region: CASSQTSGSAYEQYF. CDR3 coding DNA: TGTGCCAGCAGCCAGACTAGCGGGAGTGCCTACGAGCAGTACTTC.

The chain carries TRBV15 and TRBJ1-3; no firm D call. Germline V CDR1 and CDR2: LNHNV, YYDKDF (reference sequence). This CDR3 is 15 amino acids long. Between the trimmed V and J ends, which lost 0 bases and 3 bases, there was a span of 9 bases. This CDR3 is CATSRDGSLGNTIYF. The CDR3 DNA is TGTGCCACCAGCAGAGACGGGTCCCTTGGAAACACCATATATTTT.

The chain employs TRBV6-1 and TRBJ2-1; 7 nucleotides line up with TRBD2. V lost 1 base, J lost 8 bases, and 5 bases stayed unmatched. The CDR3 contains 14 residues. CDR1 MNHNS and CDR2 SASEGT come from the germline V gene. The DNA for the CDR3 is TGTGCCAGCAGTGAAGTGGGAGGGCCTGATGAGCAGTTCTTC. Translation gives CASSEVGGPDEQFF.

The rearrangement links TRBV19 to TRBJ1-4; D remains ambiguous. The CDR3 consists of 13 residues. Per germline, CDR1 LNHDA and CDR2 SQIVND (reference sequence). V lost 2 bases to trimming and J lost 2 bases, with 3 bases between them. The CDR3 bases are TGTGCCAGTAGTATACATACTAATGAAAAACTGTTTTTT. It encodes CASSIHTNEKLFF.

This rearrangement joins TRBV28 to TRBJ1-1; D not resolved. Deletions cut 2 bases from V and 1 base from J, with 5 bases between. The germline V gene has CDR1 MDHEN and CDR2 SYDVKM. The CDR3 runs 13 residues. In DNA, the CDR3 is TGTGCCAGCAGTTTAGCCGGGAACACTGAAGCTTTCTTT. Protein product: CASSLAGNTEAFF.

The J gene is TRBJ1-5, the V gene TRBV29-1, with 12 bases aligning to TRBD1. Germline V CDR1 and CDR2: SQVTM, ANQGSEA. Germline trimming cut 6 bases from V and 1 base from J; bases unmatched to any gene: 10. The CDR3 has 17 amino acids. The CDR3 region is CSVLAGTGGGSNQPQHF. The CDR3 region has the DNA TGCAGCGTGTTGGCCGGGACAGGGGGCGGAAGCAATCAGCCCCAGCATTTT.

This chain links TRBV6-5 with TRBJ2-7; 7 positions match TRBD1. Germline values: CDR1 MNHEY, CDR2 SVGAGI. The junction had 15 bases not matched to a gene; V was cut back by 4 bases and J by 6 bases. The CDR3 loop spans 16 amino acids. The CDR3 loop is CASSSGSDRVAGEQYF. Written as DNA, the CDR3 is TGTGCCAGCAGTTCCGGGTCTGACAGGGTGGCGGGCGAGCAGTACTTC.